What follows are 19 T cell receptor beta chains derived from one specimen sequenced in a study of blood T cell repertoires in COVID-19 (dated by TCRdb to 2020 to 2021). Libraries came from the immunoSEQ multiplex PCR assay. TCRdb obtained this table from immuneACCESS and retained in-frame rearrangements with V and J assigned. These tables miss some clones; where compared with another copy, unresolved V genes account for less than half of the shortfall, and the remainder is unexplained. For this sample the table gives about 410,000 clones, of which 80% to 90% were detected only once. Over 1.3% of the sample is taken by the ten largest. The sample consisted of peripheral blood. These receptors were obtained from a woman aged 30 to 39 with active or convalescent COVID-19.

The chain carries TRBV7-2 and TRBJ2-1, with a possible D match to TRBD1 (6 bases). CDR1 and CDR2 from the germline V gene are SGHTA and FQGNSA. The CDR3 totals 15 residues. Trimming shortened V by 0 bases and J by 5 bases, and 11 bases separated the two germline ends. This chain's CDR3 is CASSLAWGTHNEQFF. CDR3 in DNA: TGTGCCAGCAGCTTAGCTTGGGGGACACACAATGAGCAGTTCTTC.

Many counts were recorded for this clone. The chain employs TRBV12-3 or TRBV12-4 and TRBJ1-2, with a possible D match to TRBD1 (5 bases). V was cut by 3 bases and J by 5 bases, with 7 bases left in between. This CDR3 has 12 amino acids. The CDR3 DNA reads TGTGCCAGCAGTTTGGGGCAATATGGCTACACCTTC. It translates to CASSLGQYGYTF.

In its sample, this clone was seen once. The chain combines TRBV11-3 with TRBJ2-2; TRBD2 aligns across 8 bases. V lost 1 base and J lost 5; bases outside the gene matches: 3. Germline V gene data show CDR1 as SGHNT and CDR2 as YENEEA. CDR3 size: 15 residues. CDR3 loop: CASSLGGLETGELFF. The CDR3 DNA reads as TGTGCCAGCAGCTTAGGGGGACTAGAAACCGGGGAGCTGTTTTTT.

The gene calls are TRBV27 and TRBJ1-4; D is perhaps TRBD1 (6 bases). CDR3 size: 16 residues. Trimming took off 6 bases at V and 3 bases at J, with 17 bases between the two ends. Germline CDR1 and CDR2: MNHEY and SMNVEV (reference sequence). The CDR3 sequence: CASSPGLDSPNEKLFF. The CDR3 region has the DNA TGTGCCAGCAGCCCCGGACTGGACAGTCCTAATGAAAAACTGTTTTTT.

The V gene is TRBV11-2, the J gene TRBJ2-1; D remains unclear. Trimming stripped 1 base from V and 0 bases from J, with 13 bases between. Germline CDR1 reads SGHAT; CDR2 reads FQNNGV. This CDR3 has 17 amino acids. CDR3: CASSLASLDGSYNEQFF. CDR3 sequence (DNA): TGTGCCAGCAGCTTAGCGTCGCTAGACGGCTCCTACAATGAGCAGTTCTTC.

This chain uses TRBV11-2 with TRBJ1-1; TRBD1 might be the D (5 bases). Germline CDR1 SGHAT, CDR2 FQNNGV. The CDR3 has 14 residues. Trimming shortened V by 5 bases and J by 3 bases, and 13 bases separated the two germline ends. The CDR3 protein is CASSLSWGDTEAFF. CDR3 coding DNA: TGTGCCAGCAGCCTATCATGGGGGGACACTGAAGCTTTCTTT.

The chain couples TRBV3-1 (or the pseudogene TRBV3-2) to TRBJ2-5; 9 positions agree with TRBD2. The V segment lost 2 bases and the J segment 5 bases; nucleotides outside the gene matches: 6. The CDR3 totals 15 residues. Germline lookup yields CDR1 LGHDT and CDR2 YNNKEL (reference sequence). Here the CDR3 DNA reads TGTGCCAGCAGCCAAAACGCGGGGGGGCCGGAGACCCAGTACTTC. Amino acid sequence: CASSQNAGGPETQYF.

The rearrangement uses TRBV12-3 or TRBV12-4 and TRBJ2-7, with TRBD2 matching 9 bases. Losses at the gene ends were 9 bases for V and 4 bases for J; bases not matched to a gene: 7. CDR3 size: 13 residues. CDR3 amino acids: CASGGTSLYEQYF. In DNA, the CDR3 is TGTGCCAGTGGGGGGACTAGCCTATACGAGCAGTACTTC.

The V gene is TRBV30, the J gene TRBJ1-1, with D tentatively TRBD1 (6 bases). Trimming removed 2 bases at V and 1 base at J, with 14 bases between. This CDR3 has 15 residues. Germline CDR1 is GTSNPN and CDR2 is SVGIG (reference sequence). The CDR3 DNA follows: TGTGCCTGGAGTCCCGGGGGGCTGGAGAACACTGAAGCTTTCTTT. Protein: CAWSPGGLENTEAFF.

The genes are TRBV6-1 and TRBJ2-7, with 8 bases that match TRBD2. V shed 0 bases, J shed 4 bases, and the junction held 5 bases outside the gene matches. The CDR3 is 15 amino acids. The germline gives CDR1 MNHNS, CDR2 SASEGT. The CDR3 DNA reads as TGTGCCAGCAGTGAAGCATCGGGACTAGTGTACGAGCAGTACTTC. Translating it yields CASSEASGLVYEQYF.

The CDR3 DNA follows: TGTGCCAGCACCACTAGGGGGTATTTTGGCTACACCTTC. Its translation: CASTTRGYFGYTF. The V gene is TRBV6-5, the J gene TRBJ1-2; D is possibly TRBD1 (6 bases). The CDR3 contains 13 residues. Trimming removed 7 bases from V and 7 bases from J, with 16 bases in between. Germline V lookup: CDR1 MNHEY, CDR2 SVGAGI.

The chain uses TRBV7-9 and TRBJ1-1, with TRBD1 as a possible D gene (5 bases). Trimming took 6 bases from V and 3 from J, leaving 11 bases between them. Germline V gene lookup returns CDR1 SEHNR and CDR2 FQNEAQ (reference sequence). This CDR3 has 13 amino acids. CDR3: CASSPTQDTEAFF. The DNA of the CDR3 is TGTGCCAGCAGTCCTACACAGGACACTGAAGCTTTCTTT.

The rearrangement links TRBV4-1 to TRBJ1-5; TRBD1 might be the D (5 bases). Germline CDR1 and CDR2: MGHRA and YSYEKL. The CDR3 spans 18 residues. Trimming took 4 bases from V and 0 from J, leaving 19 bases between them. CDR3 sequence reads: CASSRNSGPGFSNQPQHF. CDR3 DNA sequence: TGCGCCAGCAGCCGCAATTCAGGGCCAGGGTTTAGCAATCAGCCCCAGCATTTT.

This clone is a singleton in its sample. The V gene is TRBV9, the J gene TRBJ2-1; TRBD1 aligns across 10 bases. Germline V gene lookup returns CDR1 SGDLS and CDR2 YYNGEE. This CDR3 is built from 14 residues. V lost 4 bases, J lost 8 bases, and 6 bases stayed unmatched. The CDR3 DNA follows: TGTGCCAGCAGCCCGGGACAGGGGTTCTATGAGCAGTTCTTC. Amino acids: CASSPGQGFYEQFF.

The gene calls are TRBV13 and TRBJ2-7, with TRBD1 matching 10 bases. Trimming cost V 5 bases and J 5 bases; bases outside gene matches: 3. The CDR3 is 13 amino acids. Germline assignment: CDR1 PRHDT and CDR2 FYEKMQ (reference sequence). CDR3 nucleotides: TGTGCCAGCAGCCAGGGGACAGGGGACGAGCAGTACTTC. Its protein product is CASSQGTGDEQYF.

The chain joins TRBV7-6 to TRBJ2-7; perhaps TRBD1 as D (6 bases). The CDR3 has 13 amino acids. Germline lookup yields CDR1 SGHVS and CDR2 FNYEAQ. Trimming cost V 7 bases and J 4 bases, with 14 bases left between them. This CDR3 is CASTDEGVYEQYF. The CDR3 region has the DNA TGTGCCAGCACCGACGAGGGGGTTTACGAGCAGTACTTC.

The rearrangement uses TRBV7-2 and TRBJ1-5; 11 bases agree with TRBD1. Germline loops: CDR1 SGHTA, CDR2 FQGNSA. There are 15 residues in the CDR3. V lost 3 bases and J lost 4; bases outside the gene matches: 2. CDR3: CASSFGTGGNQPQHF. The CDR3 coding sequence is TGTGCCAGCAGCTTCGGGACAGGGGGGAATCAGCCCCAGCATTTT.

Worth noting for this clone: The junction departs from the called germline gene at one end, perhaps through a read error. The gene calls are TRBV12-3 or TRBV12-4 and TRBJ1-2, with D possibly matching TRBD1 (6 bases). This CDR3 has 12 residues. CDR3 amino acids: CTSSSGAYGYTF. The CDR3 DNA is TGTACCAGCAGTTCAGGGGCCTATGGCTACACCTTC.

The sample holds a few counts of this clone. The chain's CDR3 is CAAGTVSGNTIYF. Written as DNA, the CDR3 is TGTGCCGCAGGTACGGTCTCAGGAAACACCATATATTTT. This chain joins TRBV5-6 and TRBJ1-3; no reliable D call. Germline assignment: CDR1 SGHDT and CDR2 YYEEEE. V shed 10 bases and J shed 4 bases, with 15 bases lying between them. The CDR3 is made up of 13 amino acids.